This T cell receptor beta chain stems from a study of blood T cell repertoires in COVID-19. Assay used: immunoSEQ multiplex PCR; TCRdb lists only in-frame clones, some missing. The table lists about 50,000 clones, just over 85% of them singletons. This CDR3 contains 14 residues. The ends lost 1 base at V and 5 bases at J; junction bases unmatched: 2. Germline CDR1 and CDR2: LGHDT and YNNKEL (reference sequence). This receptor was identified in a woman of 80 years or more with COVID-19, enrolled during active disease. The chain combines TRBV3-1 (or the pseudogene TRBV3-2) with TRBJ1-2; 9 positions agree with TRBD1. The sample taken for sequencing was peripheral blood. The CDR3 bases are TGTGCCAGCAGCCAAGGACAGGGGGGATATGGCTACACCTTC. It yields the protein CASSQGQGGYGYTF.